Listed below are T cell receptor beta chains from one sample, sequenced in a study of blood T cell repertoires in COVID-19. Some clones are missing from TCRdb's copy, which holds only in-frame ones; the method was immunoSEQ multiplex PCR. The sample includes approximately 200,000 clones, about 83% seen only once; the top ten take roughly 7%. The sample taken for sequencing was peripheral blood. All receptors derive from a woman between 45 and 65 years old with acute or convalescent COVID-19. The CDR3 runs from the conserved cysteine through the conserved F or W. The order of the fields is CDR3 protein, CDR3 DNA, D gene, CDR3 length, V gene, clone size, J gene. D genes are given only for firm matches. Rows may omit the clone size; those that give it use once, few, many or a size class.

CASSSSGGVSYNEQFF | TGTGCCAGCTCGTCTAGCGGGGGGGTCTCCTACAATGAGCAGTTCTTC | TRBD2 | 16 | TRBV18 | many | TRBJ2-1
CASSLGGGWTGELFF | TGTGCCAGCAGCTTGGGGGGAGGTTGGACCGGGGAGCTGTTTTTT | - | 15 | TRBV5-6 | - | TRBJ2-2
CASTGTSGNEQFF | TGTGCCAGCACCGGGACTAGCGGGAATGAGCAGTTCTTC | TRBD2 | 13 | TRBV2 | - | TRBJ2-1
CASSLADIQGLGNYGYTF | TGTGCCAGCAGCTTGGCCGACATACAGGGGCTGGGTAACTATGGCTACACCTTC | TRBD1 | 18 | TRBV5-6 | - | TRBJ1-2
CASSIHRSTSNQPQHF | TGTGCCAGTAGTATACACAGGAGCACTAGCAATCAGCCCCAGCATTTT | - | 16 | TRBV19 | - | TRBJ1-5
CASSYDRNGGDEQETQYF | TGTGCCAGCAGTTACGATCGTAACGGAGGAGACGAACAAGAGACCCAGTACTTC | - | 18 | TRBV6-2/TRBV6-3 | - | TRBJ2-5
CASSIGVGQGAGSGANVLTF | TGTGCCAGTAGTATTGGCGTAGGTCAGGGGGCCGGGTCTGGGGCCAACGTCCTGACTTTC | TRBD1 | 20 | TRBV19 | once | TRBJ2-6
CASSYTRHNTEAFF | TGTGCCAGCAGTTACACTCGACATAACACTGAAGCTTTCTTT | - | 14 | TRBV6-6 | - | TRBJ1-1
CASSRTGITQWTIYF | TGTGCCAGCAGTCGGACAGGCATTACTCAGTGGACCATATATTTT | TRBD1 | 15 | TRBV28 | - | TRBJ1-3
CASSLGSYEQYF | TGTGCCAGCTCACTCGGGTCCTACGAGCAGTACTTC | - | 12 | TRBV18 | once | TRBJ2-7
CASGQGRDTDRNQPQHF | TGTGCTAGTGGTCAAGGCCGGGACACCGATCGGAATCAGCCCCAGCATTTT | - | 17 | TRBV12-5 | - | TRBJ1-5
CASSLSSQGREKLFF | TGTGCCAGCTCTCTTTCCTCACAGGGACGGGAAAAACTGTTTTTT | - | 15 | TRBV28 | - | TRBJ1-4
CASSQGQGDYGYTF | TGCGCCAGCAGCCAAGGACAGGGGGACTATGGCTACACCTTC | TRBD1 | 14 | TRBV5-1 | - | TRBJ1-2
CASTPGLSNYGYTF | TGTGCCAGCACTCCGGGACTCTCTAACTATGGCTACACCTTC | - | 14 | TRBV5-4 | - | TRBJ1-2
CASSPTGAYEQYF | TGTGCCAGCAGCCCCACAGGGGCCTACGAGCAGTACTTC | TRBD1 | 13 | TRBV4-2 | - | TRBJ2-7
CASSQRQGVEQYF | TGTGCCAGCAGTCAGAGACAGGGGGTCGAGCAGTACTTC | TRBD1 | 13 | TRBV12-3/TRBV12-4 | - | TRBJ2-7
CATSSPGYEQYF | TGTGCCACCAGCAGTCCAGGCTACGAGCAGTACTTC | - | 12 | TRBV15 | - | TRBJ2-7
CASSIRGVNTEAFF | TGTGCCAGCAGCATCAGGGGAGTGAACACTGAAGCTTTCTTT | - | 14 | TRBV5-4 | - | TRBJ1-1
CASHGGGANYGYTF | TGTGCCAGCCACGGGGGGGGAGCTAACTATGGCTACACCTTC | - | 14 | TRBV5-4 | - | TRBJ1-2
CASSLGLAGGREQFF | TGTGCCAGCAGTTTAGGGCTAGCGGGAGGGAGGGAGCAGTTCTTC | TRBD2 | 15 | TRBV28 | - | TRBJ2-1
CASSLIGNTEAFF | TGCGCCAGCAGCTTAATCGGGAACACTGAAGCTTTCTTT | - | 13 | TRBV5-1 | - | TRBJ1-1
CASSNQGALTDTQYF | TGTGCCAGCAGTAACCAGGGGGCCCTCACAGATACGCAGTATTTT | TRBD1 | 15 | TRBV2 | - | TRBJ2-3
CASSPSEPGSYEQYF | TGTGCCAGCTCACCCTCGGAACCGGGGTCCTACGAGCAGTACTTC | - | 15 | TRBV18 | - | TRBJ2-7
CASSQEGAGMGTQYF | TGCGCCAGCAGCCAAGAAGGTGCGGGAATGGGGACCCAGTACTTC | - | 15 | TRBV4-1 | - | TRBJ2-5
CASTGQINTEAFF | TGTGCCAGCACGGGACAGATAAACACTGAAGCTTTCTTT | TRBD1 | 13 | TRBV2 | - | TRBJ1-1
CASSFLQGNTEAFF | TGTGCCAGCAGTTTTCTCCAGGGAAACACTGAAGCTTTCTTT | - | 14 | TRBV27 | - | TRBJ1-1
CASSTQGQASGNTIYF | TGTGCCAGCAGCACCCAGGGACAGGCCTCTGGAAACACCATATATTTT | TRBD1 | 16 | TRBV7-2 | few | TRBJ1-3
CASSLDRSGEAFF | TGTGCCAGCAGCTTAGATCGCAGTGGTGAAGCTTTCTTT | - | 13 | TRBV7-9 | - | TRBJ1-1
CASSSSRLYYEQYF | TGTGCCAGCAGCTCATCTAGGTTATACTACGAGCAGTACTTC | - | 14 | TRBV7-2 | - | TRBJ2-7
CASSHRGLQETQYF | TGTGCCAGCAGCCACCGGGGACTACAAGAGACCCAGTACTTC | TRBD2 | 14 | TRBV3-1/TRBV3-2 | - | TRBJ2-5
CASSQAGQNYGYTF | TGCGCCAGCAGCCAAGCGGGACAGAACTATGGCTACACCTTC | TRBD1 | 14 | TRBV4-1 | - | TRBJ1-2
CASSLAGGPIDTQYF | TGCGCCAGCAGCCTAGCGGGAGGGCCTATAGATACGCAGTATTTT | TRBD2 | 15 | TRBV4-1 | - | TRBJ2-3
CASSIRDRNSPLHF | TGTGCCAGCAGTATCCGGGACAGGAATTCACCCCTCCACTTT | TRBD1 | 14 | TRBV28 | - | TRBJ1-6
CASSLTVSAEAFF | TGTGCCAGCTCACTCACCGTCAGTGCTGAAGCTTTCTTT | - | 13 | TRBV18 | - | TRBJ1-1
CASSPGGSIYGYTF | TGTGCCAGCAGCCCAGGGGGAAGCATCTATGGCTACACCTTC | TRBD1 | 14 | TRBV3-1/TRBV3-2 | - | TRBJ1-2
CASRPIGQGLGTEAFF | TGTGCCAGCAGACCCATCGGACAGGGGCTGGGCACTGAAGCTTTCTTT | TRBD1 | 16 | TRBV28 | - | TRBJ1-1
CASSATTWAAQSTDTQYF | TGCGCCAGCAGCGCGACCACCTGGGCTGCTCAGAGCACAGATACGCAGTATTTT | - | 18 | TRBV5-1 | - | TRBJ2-3
CASSFRVAETQYF | TGTGCCAGCAGCTTCAGGGTAGCAGAGACCCAGTACTTC | - | 13 | TRBV5-6 | - | TRBJ2-5
CASSIGQNTGELFF | TGTGCCAGCAGCATAGGACAGAACACCGGGGAGCTGTTTTTT | - | 14 | TRBV7-9 | - | TRBJ2-2
CASSRSDRGGSYEQYF | TGTGCCAGCAGCAGATCGGACAGGGGAGGCTCCTACGAGCAGTACTTC | TRBD1 | 16 | TRBV11-3 | - | TRBJ2-7
CASSKPGQGASETQYF | TGTGCCAGCTCAAAGCCGGGACAGGGGGCTTCAGAGACCCAGTACTTC | TRBD1 | 16 | TRBV18 | - | TRBJ2-5
CASSVLWRTEAFF | TGTGCCAGCAGTGTCTTATGGAGGACTGAAGCTTTCTTT | - | 13 | TRBV2 | - | TRBJ1-1
CSAAGPGGRPDTQYF | TGCAGCGCCGCAGGGCCGGGGGGCCGTCCAGATACGCAGTATTTT | - | 15 | TRBV29-1 | - | TRBJ2-3
CASSQEGQRNYEQYF | TGCGCCAGCAGCCAAGAAGGACAGAGAAACTACGAGCAGTACTTC | - | 15 | TRBV4-1 | - | TRBJ2-7
CASSNRAGAGTDTQYF | TGTGCCAGCAGTAATAGGGCGGGGGCCGGCACAGATACGCAGTATTTT | - | 16 | TRBV9 | - | TRBJ2-3
CASSKDRDGNTIYF | TGTGCCAGCAGCAAAGACAGGGACGGAAACACCATATATTTT | - | 14 | TRBV21-1 | - | TRBJ1-3
CASSLVPSGGAYRETQYF | TGCGCCAGCAGCTTGGTCCCTAGCGGGGGGGCCTACCGAGAGACCCAGTACTTC | TRBD2 | 18 | TRBV5-1 | - | TRBJ2-5
CATQSDRPNEKLFF | TGTGCCACACAATCGGACAGACCTAATGAAAAACTGTTTTTT | - | 14 | TRBV15 | - | TRBJ1-4